The 28 T cell receptor beta chains below were found in one sample sequenced in a study of somatic mutations in cytotoxic T cells in rheumatoid arthritis. TCRdb keeps only in-frame clones here, not all; method: immunoSEQ multiplex PCR. The data show around 11,000 clones, 65% to 80% seen once. The source material was CD8+ T cells sorted from blood. The receptors here all came from an adult with rheumatoid arthritis.

This clone has only one observation. In DNA, the CDR3 is TGTGCCAGCAGCCTCTACACAGATACGCAGTATTTT. This codes for CASSLYTDTQYF. V usage is TRBV7-9 and J usage is TRBJ2-3; no reliable D call. In germline, CDR1 is SEHNR, CDR2 FQNEAQ (reference sequence). V lost 5 bases to trimming and J lost 2 bases, with 5 bases between them. There are 12 residues in the CDR3.

This clone was detected a few times. J is TRBJ1-6 and V is TRBV19, with D unresolved. The CDR3 totals 15 residues. CDR1 and CDR2 (germline): LNHDA, SQIVND (reference sequence). The V end lost 5 bases, the J end lost 0 bases, and 8 bases lay between the germline ends. CDR3 loop: CASSPGSSYNSPLHF. In nucleotides, the CDR3 is TGTGCCAGTAGTCCGGGTAGCTCCTATAATTCACCCCTCCACTTT.

This clone has just one count. The chain uses TRBV10-3 and TRBJ2-2, with D possibly matching TRBD1 (6 bases). CDR1 and CDR2 from the germline V gene are ENHRY and SYGVKD. Between the trimmed V and J ends, which lost 0 bases and 5 bases, there was a span of 16 bases. The CDR3 contains 17 residues. The CDR3 region has the DNA TGTGCCATCAGTGAGTCGATTTCCGGACAGATGACCGGGGAGCTGTTTTTT. The encoded protein is CAISESISGQMTGELFF.

The V call is TRBV5-8, the J call TRBJ1-1; D unresolved. Looked up from germline, CDR1 is SGHTS and CDR2 is YDEGEE. Trimming removed 0 bases from V and 2 bases from J, with 8 bases in between. The CDR3 loop spans 14 amino acids. CDR3 protein: CASSLERDNTEAFF. The CDR3 DNA is TGTGCCAGCAGCTTGGAAAGGGATAACACTGAAGCTTTCTTT.

The chain carries TRBV19 and TRBJ2-1; 13 bases align to TRBD2. The CDR3 totals 17 residues. Germline-derived CDR1 and CDR2 are LNHDA and SQIVND (reference sequence). The junction had 9 bases not matched to a gene; V was cut back by 6 bases and J by 4 bases. CDR3 sequence: CASRTGTSGTVYNEQFF. The CDR3 DNA reads as TGTGCCAGTAGGACCGGGACTAGCGGGACGGTATACAATGAGCAGTTCTTC.

The chain combines TRBV5-1 with TRBJ1-2; D is undetermined. From germline, CDR1 is SGHRS and CDR2 YFSETQ. The length of the CDR3 is 14 residues. V lost 0 bases, J lost 1 base, and 7 bases lay in between. The CDR3 DNA reads TGCGCCAGCAGCTTGGCCGCGTTTAACTATGGCTACACCTTC. This sequence encodes CASSLAAFNYGYTF.

The chain recombines TRBV11-2 with TRBJ1-4; the D gene is possibly TRBD1 (5 bases). Trimming removed 1 base at V and 0 bases at J, with 6 bases between. Germline V gene data show CDR1 as SGHAT and CDR2 as FQNNGV. The CDR3 length is 15 residues. The CDR3 DNA reads as TGTGCCAGCAGCTTAGGGGGCGCAACTAATGAAAAACTGTTTTTT. It specifies CASSLGGATNEKLFF. The variable domain in full, completed from reference TRBV11-2 and TRBJ1-4, reads EAGVAQSPRYKIIEKRQSVAFWCNPISGHATLYWYQQILGQGPKLLIQFQNNGVVDDSQLPKDRFSAERLKGVDSTLKIQPAKLEDSAVYLCASSLGGATNEKLFFGSGTQLSVL.

The CDR3 bases are TGTGCCAGCAGTTACAGACTACTTACCGGGGAGCTGTTTTTT. It codes for CASSYRLLTGELFF. This chain connects TRBV6-5 to TRBJ2-2; possible D gene TRBD2, 5 bases. V lost 2 bases and J lost 5, with 9 bases in between. Germline CDR1 MNHEY, CDR2 SVGAGI. CDR3 length: 14 residues.

This clone has more than one count but fewer than ten. The chain is built from TRBV5-1 and TRBJ1-6; 8 nucleotides align to TRBD1. The V and J ends lost 4 bases and 8 bases, in that order; junction bases with no gene match: 5. The CDR3 contains 14 residues. Looked up from germline, CDR1 is SGHRS and CDR2 is YFSETQ. CDR3 in amino acids: CASSTGQGDSPLHF. DNA for the CDR3: TGCGCCAGCAGCACCGGACAGGGTGATTCACCCCTCCACTTT.

This chain uses TRBV7-2 with TRBJ2-6; D is unresolved. CDR1 is SGHTA and CDR2 is FQGNSA in the germline V gene. This CDR3 contains 15 residues. Trimming left V 2 bases short and J 1 base short, with 6 bases between. CDR3 sequence reads: CASSLLGSGANVLTF. CDR3 coding DNA: TGTGCCAGCAGCTTATTAGGGTCTGGGGCCAACGTCCTGACTTTC.

This chain links TRBV6-5 with TRBJ2-1; possible D gene TRBD1, 5 bases. Per germline, CDR1 MNHEY and CDR2 SVGAGI. Trimming cost V 2 bases and J 4 bases, with 9 bases left between them. The CDR3 sequence is 14 residues long. CDR3 in DNA: TGTGCCAGCAGTTACCCCGACAGATACAATGAGCAGTTCTTC. Translation: CASSYPDRYNEQFF.

This chain connects TRBV4-3 to TRBJ2-5; TRBD1 matches at 10 bases. Judging by the DNA end, TRBJ2-7 fits better; the J call may be wrong. Germline V CDR1 and CDR2: LGHNA, YSLEER. The CDR3 loop spans 16 amino acids. The DNA for the CDR3 is TGCGCCAGCAGCCCTTCTGGGACAGGGGAAACCTACGAGCAGTACTTC. Translation: CASSPSGTGETYEQYF.

The chain combines TRBV28 with TRBJ1-6; no definite D call. The CDR3 runs to 16 residues. The germline gives CDR1 MDHEN, CDR2 SYDVKM. Trimming removed 3 bases at V and 3 bases at J, with 12 bases between. The CDR3 DNA is TGTGCCAGCAGTTTGTCTCGAGATTTCTATAATTCACCCCTCCACTTT. This sequence encodes CASSLSRDFYNSPLHF.

The count of this clone is one. The V and J genes are TRBV19 and TRBJ1-3, with a weak D call TRBD1 (5 bases). Germline V gives CDR1 LNHDA, CDR2 SQIVND (reference sequence). CDR3 length: 15 amino acids. V shed 5 bases and J shed 0 bases, with 11 bases lying between them. The CDR3 sequence is CASSAGLFSGNTIYF. For the CDR3, the DNA is TGTGCCAGTAGTGCGGGACTCTTCTCTGGAAACACCATATATTTT.

This sequence joins TRBV25-1 and TRBJ2-5; 8 positions agree with TRBD1. The V gene's germline CDR1 is MGHDK and CDR2 SYGVNS. Germline trimming cut 0 bases from V and 5 bases from J; bases unmatched to any gene: 5. The CDR3 runs 15 residues. CDR3 nucleotide sequence: TGTGCCAGCAGTGAATATGGGACAGGCGAGGAGACCCAGTACTTC. This gives the protein CASSEYGTGEETQYF.

Here the CDR3 DNA reads TGTGCCAGCAGCCAAGAACTGCTTAGGCCCCAGGAGACCCAGTACTTC. This sequence encodes CASSQELLRPQETQYF. The chain links TRBV14 to TRBJ2-5; D unclear. Germline V lookup: CDR1 SGHDN, CDR2 FVKESK. V gave up 0 bases and J gave up 5 bases, with 16 bases separating them. The CDR3 is 16 residues long.

A word on this clone: At the DNA level, this CDR3 is encoded by other sequences in the same sample as well. This chain connects TRBV4-1 to TRBJ2-5; TRBD2 aligns across 10 bases. The CDR3 runs to 13 residues. Germline CDR1 and CDR2: MGHRA and YSYEKL. The V segment lost 4 bases and the J segment 5 bases; nucleotides outside the gene matches: 1. Here the CDR3 reads CASSPLAGETQYF. The CDR3 DNA reads as TGCGCCAGCAGCCCACTAGCGGGGGAGACCCAGTACTTC.

This clone has just a few counts. This chain links TRBV7-9 with TRBJ1-5; tentative D call: TRBD1 (5 bases). This CDR3 comprises 16 residues. Trimming cost V 4 bases and J 4 bases, with 17 bases left between them. Germline V gene lookup returns CDR1 SEHNR and CDR2 FQNEAQ (reference sequence). The CDR3 region is CASSSIRQGINQPQHF. The CDR3 region has the DNA TGTGCCAGCAGCTCGATAAGGCAGGGAATAAATCAGCCCCAGCATTTT.

CDR3: CASSLSGEGKNIQYF. Here the CDR3 DNA reads TGTGCCAGCAGTTTATCGGGAGAGGGCAAAAACATTCAGTACTTC. The chain combines TRBV27 with TRBJ2-4, with a weak D call TRBD2 (5 bases). Trimming took off 0 bases at V and 3 bases at J, with 9 bases between the two ends. Germline CDR1 and CDR2: MNHEY and SMNVEV (reference sequence). This CDR3 contains 15 residues.

This clone appeared a single time. This sequence joins TRBV11-2 and TRBJ2-5, with unresolved D. Germline-derived CDR1 and CDR2 are SGHAT and FQNNGV. This CDR3 region has 14 residues. V gave up 5 bases and J gave up 0 bases, with 10 bases separating them. CDR3: CASSHNAYQETQYF. DNA of the CDR3: TGTGCCAGCAGCCATAATGCGTACCAAGAGACCCAGTACTTC.

V and J are TRBV6-4 and TRBJ1-1, with TRBD1 as a possible D gene (5 bases). Germline CDR1 and CDR2: MRHNA and SNTAGT. Deletions cut 5 bases from V and 4 bases from J, with 11 bases between. CDR3 length: 13 residues. The CDR3: CASSPRVGTEAFF. The CDR3 DNA sequence: TGTGCCAGCAGTCCCAGGGTTGGCACTGAAGCTTTCTTT.

Only one count was recorded for this clone. The genes are TRBV6-6 and TRBJ2-3; D is perhaps TRBD2 (5 bases). CDR1 and CDR2 (germline): MNHNY, SVGAGI (reference sequence). Trimming removed 8 bases from V and 12 bases from J, with 18 bases in between. The CDR3 is 12 amino acids. CDR3 in amino acids: CASAAAVLIQYF. CDR3 nucleotide sequence: TGTGCCAGCGCAGCGGCTGTCTTAATCCAGTATTTT.

This clone was observed a single time. This sequence joins TRBV5-1 and TRBJ2-3, with 8 bases identical to TRBD1. This CDR3 comprises 17 residues. From germline, CDR1 is SGHRS and CDR2 YFSETQ. V shed 9 bases and J 2 bases; nucleotides not matched to a gene: 17. CDR3 loop: CATRELTGTGDTDTQYF. CDR3 DNA: TGCGCCACCAGAGAATTAACCGGGACAGGCGACACAGATACGCAGTATTTT.

V gene TRBV7-3 combines with J gene TRBJ2-1, with 8 bases fitting TRBD2. CDR1 SGHTA and CDR2 FQGTGA come from the germline V gene. Trimming cost V 5 bases and J 5 bases; bases outside gene matches: 11. The CDR3 extends over 16 amino acids. DNA for the CDR3: TGTGCCAGCAGCGGAGAGGTAGCGGGGATCAACAATGAGCAGTTCTTC. Translating gives CASSGEVAGINNEQFF.

This rearrangement joins TRBV4-3 to TRBJ1-3; D might be TRBD1 (5 bases). Trimming left V 3 bases short and J 8 bases short, with 11 bases between. The germline V gene encodes CDR1 LGHNA and CDR2 YSLEER. The CDR3 is made up of 13 amino acids. In DNA form, the CDR3 reads TGCGCCAGCAGCCAGGGGCGCGAGGACACCATATATTTT. Encoded protein: CASSQGREDTIYF.

V is TRBV7-2 and J is TRBJ2-7, with TRBD1 matching 7 bases. The CDR3 extends over 18 amino acids. CDR1 and CDR2 (germline): SGHTA, FQGNSA. The V gene end was trimmed by 1 base and the J gene end by 3 bases; junction bases not matched to a gene: 15. The DNA of the CDR3 is TGTGCCAGCAGCTTAGTAGGGGGAACCGGGACAGTAAACTACGAGCAGTACTTC. As protein: CASSLVGGTGTVNYEQYF.

The chain joins TRBV13 to TRBJ2-1; D uncertain. Looked up from germline, CDR1 is PRHDT and CDR2 is FYEKMQ (reference sequence). Trimming took off 5 bases at V and 5 bases at J, with 13 bases between the two ends. The CDR3 contains 14 residues. The DNA of the CDR3 is TGTGCCAGCAGCCAACAGAGTTTCGACAATGAGCAGTTCTTC. This encodes CASSQQSFDNEQFF.

The J gene is TRBJ2-3, the V gene TRBV19; a weak D match, TRBD2 (5 bases). CDR1 is LNHDA, CDR2 SQIVND, per germline (reference sequence). This CDR3 is built from 14 residues. V was pared by 3 bases and J by 2 bases, with 9 bases between. The CDR3 nucleotides are TGTGCCAGTAGTATCTCGGGATACACAGATACGCAGTATTTT. It translates to CASSISGYTDTQYF. The full variable domain, in which reference TRBV19 and TRBJ2-3 provide the parts outside the CDR3, is DGGITQSPKYLFRKEGQNVTLSCEQNLNHDAMYWYRQDPGQGLRLIYYSQIVNDFQKGDIAEGYSVSREKKESFPLTVTSAQKNPTAFYLCASSISGYTDTQYFGPGTRLTVL.